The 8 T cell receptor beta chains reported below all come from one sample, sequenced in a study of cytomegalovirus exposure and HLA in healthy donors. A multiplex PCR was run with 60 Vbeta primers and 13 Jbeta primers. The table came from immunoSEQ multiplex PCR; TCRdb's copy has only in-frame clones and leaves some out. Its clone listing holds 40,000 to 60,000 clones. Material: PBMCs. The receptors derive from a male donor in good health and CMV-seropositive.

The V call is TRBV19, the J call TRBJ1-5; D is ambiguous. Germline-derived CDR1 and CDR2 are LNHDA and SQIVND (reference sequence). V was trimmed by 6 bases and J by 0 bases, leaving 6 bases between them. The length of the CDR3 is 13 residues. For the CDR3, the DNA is TGTGCCAGTAGCCCCGTTAGCAATCAGCCCCAGCATTTT. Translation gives CASSPVSNQPQHF.

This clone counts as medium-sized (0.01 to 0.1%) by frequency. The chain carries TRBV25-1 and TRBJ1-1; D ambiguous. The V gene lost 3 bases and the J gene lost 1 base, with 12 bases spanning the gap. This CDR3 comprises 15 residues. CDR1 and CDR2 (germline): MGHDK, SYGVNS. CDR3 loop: CASSDSAGRNTEAFF. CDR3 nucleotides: TGTGCCAGCAGTGACTCTGCAGGCCGGAACACTGAAGCTTTCTTT.

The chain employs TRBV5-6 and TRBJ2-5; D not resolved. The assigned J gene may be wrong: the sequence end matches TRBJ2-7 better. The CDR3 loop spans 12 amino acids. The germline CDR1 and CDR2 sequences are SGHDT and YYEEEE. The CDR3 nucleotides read TGTGCCAGCAGCTTGGCAGACTACGAGCAGTACTTC. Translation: CASSLADYEQYF.

The CDR3 DNA sequence: TGTGCCTGGAGTGTTACAGGGACGGGGCAGTACTTC. It is translated as CAWSVTGTGQYF. The chain couples TRBV30 to TRBJ2-7; possible D gene TRBD1, 6 bases. The CDR3 extends over 12 amino acids. V dropped 0 bases and J dropped 9 bases, with 12 bases sitting between them. CDR1 GTSNPN and CDR2 SVGIG come from the germline V gene (reference sequence).

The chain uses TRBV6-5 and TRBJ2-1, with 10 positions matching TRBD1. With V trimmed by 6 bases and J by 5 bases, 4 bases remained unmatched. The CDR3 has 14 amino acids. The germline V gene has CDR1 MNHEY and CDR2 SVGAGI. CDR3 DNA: TGTGCCAGCAGCCGGGACAGGGGAAACAATGAGCAGTTCTTC. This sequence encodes CASSRDRGNNEQFF.

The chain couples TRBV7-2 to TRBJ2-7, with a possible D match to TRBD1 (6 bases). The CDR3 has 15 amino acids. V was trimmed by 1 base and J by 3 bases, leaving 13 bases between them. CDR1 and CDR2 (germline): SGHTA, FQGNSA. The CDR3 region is CASSLGQVKLYEQYF. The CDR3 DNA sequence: TGTGCCAGCAGCTTAGGACAGGTGAAGCTCTACGAGCAGTACTTC. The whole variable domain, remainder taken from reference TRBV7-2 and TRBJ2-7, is GAGVSQSPSNKVTEKGKDVELRCDPISGHTALYWYRQSLGQGLEFLIYFQGNSAPDKSGLPSDRFSAERTGGSVSTLTIQRTQQEDSAVYLCASSLGQVKLYEQYFGPGTRLTVT.

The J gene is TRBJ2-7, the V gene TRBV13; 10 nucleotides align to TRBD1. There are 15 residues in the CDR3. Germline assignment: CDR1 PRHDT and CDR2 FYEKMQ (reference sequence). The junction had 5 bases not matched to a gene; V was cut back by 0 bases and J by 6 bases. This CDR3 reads CASSLGGQGGLEQYF. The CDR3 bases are TGTGCCAGCAGCTTAGGAGGACAGGGGGGGCTCGAGCAGTACTTC.

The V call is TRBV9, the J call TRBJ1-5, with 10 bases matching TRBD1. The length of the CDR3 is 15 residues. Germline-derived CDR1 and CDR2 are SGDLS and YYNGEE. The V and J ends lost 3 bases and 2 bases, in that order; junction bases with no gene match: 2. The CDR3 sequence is CASSAGTGGNQPQHF. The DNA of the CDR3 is TGTGCCAGCAGCGCCGGGACAGGGGGCAATCAGCCCCAGCATTTT.